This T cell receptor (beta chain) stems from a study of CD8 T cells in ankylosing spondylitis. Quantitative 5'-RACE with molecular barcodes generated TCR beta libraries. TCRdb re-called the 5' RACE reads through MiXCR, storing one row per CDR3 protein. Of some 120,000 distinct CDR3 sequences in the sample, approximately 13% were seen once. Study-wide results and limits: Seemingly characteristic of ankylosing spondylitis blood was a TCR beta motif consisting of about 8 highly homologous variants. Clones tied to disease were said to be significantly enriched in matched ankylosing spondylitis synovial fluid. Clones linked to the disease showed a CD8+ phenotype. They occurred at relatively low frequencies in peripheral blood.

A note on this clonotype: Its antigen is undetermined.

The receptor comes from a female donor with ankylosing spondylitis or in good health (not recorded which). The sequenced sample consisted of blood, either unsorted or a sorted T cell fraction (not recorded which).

CDR3 sequence reads: CASSVATSGRANTQYF. The CDR3 region has the DNA TGTGCCAGCAGCGTAGCTACAAGCGGGAGGGCCAATACGCAGTATTTT. This chain connects TRBV9 to TRBJ2-3; 10 bases align to TRBD2. Losses at the gene ends were 0 bases for V and 7 bases for J; bases not matched to a gene: 8. This CDR3 comprises 16 residues. Germline V gene sequence: CDR1 SGDLS, CDR2 YYNGEE.